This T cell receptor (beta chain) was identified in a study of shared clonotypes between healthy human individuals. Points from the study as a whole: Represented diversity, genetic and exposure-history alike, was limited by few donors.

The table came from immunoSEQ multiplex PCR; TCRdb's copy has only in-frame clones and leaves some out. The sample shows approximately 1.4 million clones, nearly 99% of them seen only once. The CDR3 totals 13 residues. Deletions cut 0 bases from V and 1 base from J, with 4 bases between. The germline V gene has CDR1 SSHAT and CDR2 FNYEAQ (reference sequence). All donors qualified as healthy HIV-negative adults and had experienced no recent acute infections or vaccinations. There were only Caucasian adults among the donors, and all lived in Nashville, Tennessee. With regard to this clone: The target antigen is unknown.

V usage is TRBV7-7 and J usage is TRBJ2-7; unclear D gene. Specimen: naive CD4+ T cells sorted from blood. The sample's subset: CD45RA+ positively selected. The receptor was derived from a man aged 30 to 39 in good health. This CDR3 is CASSLAVSYEQYF. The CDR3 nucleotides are TGTGCCAGCAGCTTAGCGGTGTCCTACGAGCAGTACTTC.